These 18 T cell receptor beta chains were sequenced from one sample in a study of human thymus T cells (dated by TCRdb to about 2020). Receptor libraries were prepared by the immunoSEQ multiplex PCR assay. In its TCRdb copy, this immuneACCESS table keeps in-frame sequences only and misses some clones. Where compared with another copy, unresolved V genes explain less than half of these, and the others have no known cause. The table for this sample lists roughly 120,000 clones; about 94% of them were counted only once. The ten largest clonotypes hold around 0.025% of the sample. Thymus tissue was obtained as surgical resects removed during corrective cardiac surgery. The sequencing input was thymus tissue. These receptors all stem from a boy younger than two with a congenital heart defect but otherwise immunologically healthy.

The chain uses TRBV5-1 and TRBJ1-1; D remains ambiguous. The CDR3 covers 18 residues. Germline CDR1 SGHRS, CDR2 YFSETQ. V gave up 3 bases and J gave up 0 bases, with 21 bases separating them. As DNA, the CDR3 is TGCGCCAGCAGCTCCGGATGGACGGGGAACCACATGAACACTGAAGCTTTCTTT. This translates into CASSSGWTGNHMNTEAFF.

The chain links TRBV14 to TRBJ2-5; the match to TRBD2 covers 7 bases. CDR1 is SGHDN and CDR2 is FVKESK in the germline V gene. CDR3 length: 17 residues. J lost 3 bases, V lost 0 bases, and 10 bases had no gene match. The CDR3 is CASSQEDPAGREETQYF. As DNA, the CDR3 is TGTGCCAGCAGCCAAGAGGATCCGGCAGGGAGGGAAGAGACCCAGTACTTC.

The J gene is TRBJ1-5, the V gene TRBV25-1; D call uncertain. The CDR3 is made up of 15 amino acids. Trimming pared 2 bases from V and 0 bases from J, leaving 8 bases between. CDR1 and CDR2 from the germline V gene are MGHDK and SYGVNS. The CDR3: CASSEEGDSNQPQHF. In DNA form, the CDR3 reads TGTGCCAGCAGTGAAGAGGGAGATAGCAATCAGCCCCAGCATTTT. Combining the CDR3 with reference TRBV25-1 and TRBJ1-5 gives the whole variable domain EADIYQTPRYLVIGTGKKITLECSQTMGHDKMYWYQQDPGMELHLIHYSYGVNSTEKGDLSSESTVSRIRTEHFPLTLESARPSHTSQYLCASSEEGDSNQPQHFGDGTRLSIL.

The chain is built from TRBV7-2 and TRBJ2-3; D might be TRBD2 (7 bases). Germline loops: CDR1 SGHTA, CDR2 FQGNSA. CDR3 length equals 13 residues. Trimming pared 3 bases from V and 6 bases from J, leaving 10 bases between. The CDR3 here is CASSLKGGDTQYF. The CDR3 DNA sequence: TGTGCCAGCAGCTTGAAGGGGGGGGATACGCAGTATTTT.

The rearrangement joins TRBV18 to TRBJ2-3; TRBD2 matches at 10 bases. Losses at the gene ends were 3 bases for V and 0 bases for J; bases not matched to a gene: 6. Germline V gene lookup returns CDR1 KGHSH and CDR2 LQKENI. This CDR3 is built from 17 residues. Here the CDR3 reads CASSPQRGGPSTDTQYF. For the CDR3, the DNA is TGTGCCAGCTCACCCCAGCGGGGGGGCCCTAGCACAGATACGCAGTATTTT.

The V gene is TRBV6-1, the J gene TRBJ1-1; 7 bases map to TRBD1. Unmatched junction bases numbered 6, after V lost 6 bases and J lost 11 bases. This CDR3 has 11 amino acids. Germline lookup yields CDR1 MNHNS and CDR2 SASEGT. CDR3 DNA: TGTGCCAGCAGGGACAGGTCGAGGGCTTTCTTT. This sequence encodes CASRDRSRAFF.

The CDR3 nucleotides are TGTGCCAGCAGCTTTGATAGCGGGGGGGCCTACAATGAGCAGTTCTTC. This codes for CASSFDSGGAYNEQFF. The chain uses TRBV7-2 and TRBJ2-1; 11 bases map to TRBD2. The CDR3 consists of 16 residues. The V segment lost 3 bases and the J segment 2 bases; nucleotides outside the gene matches: 3. Germline V lookup: CDR1 SGHTA, CDR2 FQGNSA. Looking up the rest from reference TRBV7-2 and TRBJ2-1 gives the full variable domain: GAGVSQSPSNKVTEKGKDVELRCDPISGHTALYWYRQSLGQGLEFLIYFQGNSAPDKSGLPSDRFSAERTGGSVSTLTIQRTQQEDSAVYLCASSFDSGGAYNEQFFGPGTRLTVL.

CDR3 region: CAWSVTPRDSEAFF. In nucleotides, the CDR3 is TGTGCCTGGAGTGTAACCCCCAGAGATAGTGAAGCTTTCTTT. The rearrangement joins TRBV30 to TRBJ1-1; D remains ambiguous. Germline V CDR1 and CDR2: GTSNPN, SVGIG (reference sequence). This CDR3 contains 14 residues. Trimming stripped 0 bases from V and 7 bases from J, with 15 bases between.

The CDR3 bases are TGTGCCAGCAGTGAATTAGGACAGGGGCCCCTAGATAACTATGGCTACACCTTC. This encodes CASSELGQGPLDNYGYTF. The chain is built from TRBV6-1 and TRBJ1-2; 9 bases are shared with TRBD1. Looked up from germline, CDR1 is MNHNS and CDR2 is SASEGT. This CDR3 region has 18 residues. V trimming: 2 bases; J trimming: 1 base; junction bases outside the gene matches: 11.

J is TRBJ2-7 and V is TRBV27; 8 bases agree with TRBD1. Germline CDR1 is MNHEY and CDR2 is SMNVEV (reference sequence). The CDR3 consists of 15 residues. Trimming at V came to 8 bases and at J to 4 bases, leaving 13 bases not matched to a gene. For the CDR3, the DNA is TGTGCCAGCTGCCGAAGGCAGGGGGCGGTTTACGAGCAGTACTTC. Protein: CASCRRQGAVYEQYF.

V and J are TRBV5-6 and TRBJ1-2; D is perhaps TRBD1 (5 bases). CDR3 size: 14 residues. Trimming took off 0 bases at V and 7 bases at J, with 13 bases between the two ends. CDR1 and CDR2 (germline): SGHDT, YYEEEE. The CDR3 spells CASSLVGEGLGYTF. CDR3 in DNA: TGTGCCAGCAGCTTGGTGGGGGAAGGTCTTGGCTACACCTTC.

V gene TRBV6-4 combines with J gene TRBJ2-1; the match to TRBD2 covers 8 bases. CDR3 length equals 16 residues. Losses at the gene ends were 6 bases for V and 0 bases for J; bases not matched to a gene: 7. Looked up from germline, CDR1 is MRHNA and CDR2 is SNTAGT. CDR3 sequence reads: CASSAGGGSSYNEQFF. As DNA, the CDR3 is TGTGCCAGCAGCGCCGGCGGGGGGAGCTCCTACAATGAGCAGTTCTTC.

The V and J genes are TRBV28 and TRBJ2-7, with 8 bases aligning to TRBD1. This CDR3 has 13 residues. Germline CDR1 and CDR2: MDHEN and SYDVKM. V dropped 6 bases and J dropped 7; count of bases not matched to a gene: 8. CDR3 DNA sequence: TGTGCCAGCAGCCCGGGACAGGAGAATGAGCAGTACTTC. Protein product: CASSPGQENEQYF.

The V and J genes are TRBV28 and TRBJ2-5, with TRBD2 identical over 7 bases. With 5 bases clipped from V and 1 base from J, the junction kept 7 bases outside the gene matches. The germline gives CDR1 MDHEN, CDR2 SYDVKM. The CDR3 is made up of 15 amino acids. The CDR3 DNA reads TGTGCCAGCAGTCTACTGTGGGGGGGCCAAGAGACCCAGTACTTC. Amino acid sequence: CASSLLWGGQETQYF. Complete variable domain (other parts from reference TRBV28 and TRBJ2-5): DVKVTQSSRYLVKRTGEKVFLECVQDMDHENMFWYRQDPGLGLRLIYFSYDVKMKEKGDIPEGYSVSREKKERFSLILESASTNQTSMYLCASSLLWGGQETQYFGPGTRLLVL.

This clone was observed once. The chain couples TRBV27 to TRBJ2-2, with D hard to call. Trimming took off 7 bases at V and 6 bases at J, with 12 bases between the two ends. Germline lookup yields CDR1 MNHEY and CDR2 SMNVEV (reference sequence). The CDR3 is 13 amino acids. CDR3 coding DNA: TGTGCCAGCATCGGCCCATTCTCCGGGGAGCTGTTTTTT. Its protein product is CASIGPFSGELFF.

V is TRBV5-5 and J is TRBJ2-5; D call uncertain. The CDR3 consists of 14 residues. Trimming removed 0 bases at V and 0 bases at J, with 6 bases between. Germline assignment: CDR1 SGHKS and CDR2 YYEKEE (reference sequence). CDR3 sequence: CASSLVQYQETQYF. DNA of the CDR3: TGTGCCAGCAGCTTGGTACAGTACCAAGAGACCCAGTACTTC.

The J gene is TRBJ2-3, the V gene TRBV5-5, with D hard to call. This CDR3 has 11 amino acids. Germline lookup yields CDR1 SGHKS and CDR2 YYEKEE (reference sequence). V was shortened by 1 base and J by 6 bases, with 3 bases between the two germline ends. The CDR3 nucleotides are TGTGCCAGCAGCTTGTTGGATACGCAGTATTTT. It codes for CASSLLDTQYF.

DNA of the CDR3: TGTGCCAGCAGGGACAGAACTGTTACTGAAGCTTTCTTT. Protein: CASRDRTVTEAFF. The chain joins TRBV2 to TRBJ1-1; maybe TRBD1 (6 bases). The V gene lost 6 bases and the J gene lost 5 bases, with 13 bases spanning the gap. Germline V lookup: CDR1 SNHLY, CDR2 FYNNEI. There are 13 residues in the CDR3.